This TCR beta chain was obtained from a study of blood T cell repertoires in COVID-19. Looking at the study overall: Spain, Italy and the United States supplied samples that represented acute and convalescent COVID-19.

Sequencing used immunoSEQ multiplex PCR; TCRdb keeps in-frame clones, though not all of them. The table lists about 350,000 clones, over 75% of them singletons. Germline V gives CDR1 SGHVS, CDR2 FNYEAQ. The CDR3 has 16 residues. The germline V and J ends were trimmed by 5 bases and 3 bases, with 18 bases remaining between them. Study members were between roughly 18 and 100 years old and lived in 20 to 30 US regions. Sequenced: PBMCs or T cells enriched from blood (not recorded which). The chain recombines TRBV7-6 with TRBJ2-3, with TRBD1 as a possible D gene (7 bases). This sequence originates from a woman between 25 and 40 years old who had recovered from COVID-19. CDR3 bases: TGTGCCAGCAGCCCCAGGACAGGTCGGGGGACAGATACGCAGTATTTT. It is translated as CASSPRTGRGTDTQYF.